What follows are 5 T cell receptor beta chains derived from one specimen sequenced in a study of T cell changes during pregnancy in multiple sclerosis. Profiled with immunoSEQ multiplex PCR; TCRdb holds only in-frame clones, not every one. The sample lists fewer than 75,000 clones; approximately 93% were seen once. The input for sequencing was peripheral blood, taken in the second trimester of pregnancy. The receptors here all came from a female donor with multiple sclerosis, enrolled in a pregnancy study.

The chain links TRBV5-1 to TRBJ1-4, with TRBD1 matching 8 bases. The length of the CDR3 is 12 residues. Per the germline V gene, CDR1 is SGHRS and CDR2 is YFSETQ. After removal of 4 bases from V and 7 bases from J, the junction contained 0 bases not matched to a gene. The CDR3 DNA reads as TGCGCCAGCAGCGACAGGGGTGAAAAACTGTTTTTT. This sequence encodes CASSDRGEKLFF.

The CDR3 sequence: CASSHRSGRAGNIQYF. The CDR3 coding sequence is TGCGCCAGCAGTCACCGTAGCGGGAGGGCCGGAAACATTCAGTACTTC. The genes are TRBV10-2 and TRBJ2-4; 11 nucleotides match TRBD2. This CDR3 has 16 residues. Trimming at V came to 5 bases and at J to 6 bases, leaving 9 bases not matched to a gene. Germline loops: CDR1 WSHSY, CDR2 SAAADI.

The chain links TRBV5-1 to TRBJ1-4; 9 bases line up with TRBD1. The length of the CDR3 is 17 residues. After removal of 3 bases from V and 6 bases from J, the junction contained 12 bases not matched to a gene. Germline CDR1 is SGHRS and CDR2 is YFSETQ. CDR3 sequence reads: CASSSLGATGGDEKLFF. The CDR3 bases are TGCGCCAGCAGCTCCCTAGGGGCGACAGGGGGGGATGAAAAACTGTTTTTT.

The chain uses TRBV6-5 and TRBJ1-2; TRBD1 matches 7 bases. The CDR3 spans 16 residues. V shed 4 bases, J shed 5 bases, and the junction held 13 bases outside the gene matches. The germline V gene encodes CDR1 MNHEY and CDR2 SVGAGI. CDR3: CASSSTSKGARYGYTF. Here the CDR3 DNA reads TGTGCCAGCAGTTCGACGTCGAAGGGGGCGAGGTATGGCTACACCTTC.

The chain couples TRBV19 to TRBJ2-2; D ambiguous. The CDR3 extends over 13 amino acids. CDR1 and CDR2 from the germline V gene are LNHDA and SQIVND (reference sequence). As DNA, the CDR3 is TGTTCCGTCCGGGTGTCCGTAACCGGGGAGCTGTTTTTT. It encodes CSVRVSVTGELFF.